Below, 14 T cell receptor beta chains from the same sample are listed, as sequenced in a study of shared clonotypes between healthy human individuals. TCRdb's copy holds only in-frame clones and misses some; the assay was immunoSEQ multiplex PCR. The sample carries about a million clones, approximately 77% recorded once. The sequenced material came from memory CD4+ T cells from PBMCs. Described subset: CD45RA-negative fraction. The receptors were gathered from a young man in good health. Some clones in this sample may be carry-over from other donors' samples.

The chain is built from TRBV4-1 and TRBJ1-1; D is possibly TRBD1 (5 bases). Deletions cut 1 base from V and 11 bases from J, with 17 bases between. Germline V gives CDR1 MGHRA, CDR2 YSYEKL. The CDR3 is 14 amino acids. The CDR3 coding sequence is TGCGCCAGCAGCCAAGGCGTGCAGGGTAGGGTTGCTTTCTTT. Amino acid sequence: CASSQGVQGRVAFF.

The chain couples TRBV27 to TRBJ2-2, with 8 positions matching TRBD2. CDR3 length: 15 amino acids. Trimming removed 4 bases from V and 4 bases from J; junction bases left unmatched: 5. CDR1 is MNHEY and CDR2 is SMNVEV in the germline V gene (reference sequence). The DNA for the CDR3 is TGTGCCAGCAGTTCAGGACTAGCAGGCACCGGGGAGCTGTTTTTT. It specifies CASSSGLAGTGELFF.

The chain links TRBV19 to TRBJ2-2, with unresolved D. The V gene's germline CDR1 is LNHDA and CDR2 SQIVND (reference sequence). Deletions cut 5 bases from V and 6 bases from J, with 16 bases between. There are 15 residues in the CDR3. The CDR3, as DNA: TGTGCCAGTAGTTCCGGTATTATTCGCGCCGGGGAGCTGTTTTTT. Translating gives CASSSGIIRAGELFF.

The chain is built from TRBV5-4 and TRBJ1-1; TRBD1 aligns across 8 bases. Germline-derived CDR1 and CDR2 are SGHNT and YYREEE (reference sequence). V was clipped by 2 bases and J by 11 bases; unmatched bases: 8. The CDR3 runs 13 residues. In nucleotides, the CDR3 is TGTGCCAGCAGCTTTAAGACAGGGGAAGACGCTTTCTTT. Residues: CASSFKTGEDAFF.

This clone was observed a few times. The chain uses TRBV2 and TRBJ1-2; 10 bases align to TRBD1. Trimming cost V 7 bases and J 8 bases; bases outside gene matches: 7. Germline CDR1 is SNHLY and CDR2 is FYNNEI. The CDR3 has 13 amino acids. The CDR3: CASTLDRGSGYTF. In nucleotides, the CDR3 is TGTGCCAGCACCCTGGACAGGGGGAGCGGCTACACCTTC.

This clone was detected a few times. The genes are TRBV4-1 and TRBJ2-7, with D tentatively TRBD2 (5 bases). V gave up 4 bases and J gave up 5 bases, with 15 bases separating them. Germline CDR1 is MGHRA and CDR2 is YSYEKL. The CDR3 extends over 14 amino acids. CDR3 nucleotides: TGCGCCAGCAGCCCCCTCGAGGGAGTACACGAGCAGTACTTC. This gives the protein CASSPLEGVHEQYF.

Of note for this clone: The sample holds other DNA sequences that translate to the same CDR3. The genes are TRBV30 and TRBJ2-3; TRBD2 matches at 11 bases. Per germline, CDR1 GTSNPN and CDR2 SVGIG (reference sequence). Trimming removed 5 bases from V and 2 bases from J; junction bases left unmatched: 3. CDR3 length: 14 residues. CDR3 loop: CAWGTSGNTDTQYF. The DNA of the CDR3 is TGTGCCTGGGGGACTAGCGGTAACACAGATACGCAGTATTTT.

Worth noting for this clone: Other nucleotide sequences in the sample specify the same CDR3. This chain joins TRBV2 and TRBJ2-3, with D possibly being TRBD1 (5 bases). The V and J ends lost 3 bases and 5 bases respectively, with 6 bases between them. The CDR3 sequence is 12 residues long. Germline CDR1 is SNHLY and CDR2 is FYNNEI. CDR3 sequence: CASSDRGDTQYF. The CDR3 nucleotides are TGTGCCAGCAGTGATAGGGGAGATACGCAGTATTTT.

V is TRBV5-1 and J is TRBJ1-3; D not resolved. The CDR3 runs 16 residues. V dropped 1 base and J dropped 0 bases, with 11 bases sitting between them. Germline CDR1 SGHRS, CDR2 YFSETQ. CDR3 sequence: CASSLQAPSSGNTIYF. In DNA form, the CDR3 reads TGCGCCAGCAGCTTGCAGGCCCCGAGCTCTGGAAACACCATATATTTT.

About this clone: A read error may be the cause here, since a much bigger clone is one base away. The CDR3 is CASSGQNNQPQHF. In nucleotides, the CDR3 is TGTGCCAGCAGCGGACAGAACAATCAGCCCCAGCATTTT. V and J are TRBV7-2 and TRBJ1-5; possible D gene TRBD1, 6 bases. Trimming took 5 bases from V and 3 from J, leaving 8 bases between them. The germline V gene encodes CDR1 SGHTA and CDR2 FQGNSA. CDR3 size: 13 residues.

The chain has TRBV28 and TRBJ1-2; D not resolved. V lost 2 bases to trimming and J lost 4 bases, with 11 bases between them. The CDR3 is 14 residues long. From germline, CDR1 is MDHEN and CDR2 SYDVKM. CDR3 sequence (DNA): TGTGCCAGCAGTTTAATCGGCAGATCCTATGGCTACACCTTC. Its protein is CASSLIGRSYGYTF.

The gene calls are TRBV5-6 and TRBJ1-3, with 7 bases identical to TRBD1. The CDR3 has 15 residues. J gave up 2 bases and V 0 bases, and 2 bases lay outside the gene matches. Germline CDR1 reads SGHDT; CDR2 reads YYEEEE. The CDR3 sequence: CASSLAGTAGNTIYF. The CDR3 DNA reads TGTGCCAGCAGCTTGGCGGGGACAGCTGGAAACACCATATATTTT.

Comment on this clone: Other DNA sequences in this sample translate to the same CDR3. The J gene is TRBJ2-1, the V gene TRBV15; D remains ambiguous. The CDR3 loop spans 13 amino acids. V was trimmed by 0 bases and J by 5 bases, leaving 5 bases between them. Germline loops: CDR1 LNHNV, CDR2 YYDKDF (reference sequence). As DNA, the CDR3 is TGTGCCACCAGCAGAGATTTGAACAATGAGCAGTTCTTC. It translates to CATSRDLNNEQFF.

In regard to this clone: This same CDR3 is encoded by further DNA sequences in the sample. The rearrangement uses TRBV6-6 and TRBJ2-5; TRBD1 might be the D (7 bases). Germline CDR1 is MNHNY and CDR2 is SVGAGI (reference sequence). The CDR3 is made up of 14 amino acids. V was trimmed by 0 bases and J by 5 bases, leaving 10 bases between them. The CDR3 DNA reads TGTGCCAGCAGTTACTCTCCAGGGGGGGAGACCCAGTACTTC. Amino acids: CASSYSPGGETQYF.